This T cell receptor beta chain was sequenced in a study of siplizumab effects on memory and regulatory T cells. Study conclusions and caveats: The authors could not assign a naive or memory phenotype to roughly 75-97% of proliferating CD4+ or CD8+ clones. Naive T cells seemed more diverse than memory cells and seemed major alloresponse contributors. A significant reduction in alloreactive sequences traceable to unstimulated CD4+ memory cells was produced by siplizumab.

With V trimmed by 2 bases and J by 4 bases, 2 bases remained unmatched. The CDR3 totals 16 residues. Germline V gene data show CDR1 as SGHRS and CDR2 as YFSETQ. In its sample, this clone was seen a few times. What it recognizes is unknown. Around 100,000 TCR templates per sample were assayed. The assay was immunoSEQ multiplex PCR, and TCRdb's table has in-frame clones only and misses some. The table has 85,000 to 120,000 clones, more than 85% seen once. Material for sequencing was CD4+ T cells sorted from blood. This sequence was found in a human donor in good health. V gene TRBV5-1 combines with J gene TRBJ2-2; TRBD2 matches 13 bases. Here the CDR3 DNA reads TGCGCCAGCAGCTTTACTAGCGGGAGGGGCACCGGGGAGCTGTTTTTT. Protein product: CASSFTSGRGTGELFF. The variable domain in full, completed from reference TRBV5-1 and TRBJ2-2, reads KAGVTQTPRYLIKTRGQQVTLSCSPISGHRSVSWYQQTPGQGLQFLFEYFSETQRNKGNFPGRFSGRQFSNSRSEMNVSTLELGDSALYLCASSFTSGRGTGELFFGEGSRLTVL.